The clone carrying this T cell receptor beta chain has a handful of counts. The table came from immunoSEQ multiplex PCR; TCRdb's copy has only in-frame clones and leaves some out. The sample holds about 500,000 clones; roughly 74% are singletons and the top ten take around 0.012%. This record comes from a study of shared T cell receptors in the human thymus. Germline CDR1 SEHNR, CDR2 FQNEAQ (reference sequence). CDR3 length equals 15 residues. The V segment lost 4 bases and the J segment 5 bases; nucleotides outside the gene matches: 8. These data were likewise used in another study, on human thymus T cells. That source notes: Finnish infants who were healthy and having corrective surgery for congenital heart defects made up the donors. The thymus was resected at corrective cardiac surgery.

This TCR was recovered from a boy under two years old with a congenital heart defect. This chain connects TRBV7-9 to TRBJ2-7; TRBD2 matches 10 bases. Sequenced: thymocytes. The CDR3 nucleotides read TGTGCCAGCAGCTCCCCTAGCGGGAGAACCCACGAGCAGTACTTC. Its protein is CASSSPSGRTHEQYF.